This TCR beta chain derives from a study of T-cell memory formation after mild COVID-19. Study results and limitations: Most CD4+ clones that shrank were in CM and EM, while CD8+ ones turned up in EMRA.

TCRdb fed the 5' RACE reads into MiXCR, producing one record per CDR3 protein. The sample lists 250,000 to 350,000 distinct CDR3 sequences; about 15% were seen once. This CDR3 region has 15 residues. V gave up 1 base and J gave up 5 bases, with 13 bases separating them. CDR1 and CDR2 from the germline V gene are LGHNA and YNFKEQ. This clonotype turned up a few times. Its specificity is not known. The chain employs TRBV4-2 and TRBJ2-3, with D uncertain. Input material: PBMCs or a T cell subset sorted from them (not recorded which). The receptor's source is a man aged 18 to 30 who had mild COVID-19 (a few samples of this study predate the infection). Cell type and time point are not known. The CDR3 sequence: CASSQAHARKDTQYF. CDR3 nucleotides: TGTGCCAGCAGCCAAGCCCACGCTAGGAAAGATACGCAGTATTTT.